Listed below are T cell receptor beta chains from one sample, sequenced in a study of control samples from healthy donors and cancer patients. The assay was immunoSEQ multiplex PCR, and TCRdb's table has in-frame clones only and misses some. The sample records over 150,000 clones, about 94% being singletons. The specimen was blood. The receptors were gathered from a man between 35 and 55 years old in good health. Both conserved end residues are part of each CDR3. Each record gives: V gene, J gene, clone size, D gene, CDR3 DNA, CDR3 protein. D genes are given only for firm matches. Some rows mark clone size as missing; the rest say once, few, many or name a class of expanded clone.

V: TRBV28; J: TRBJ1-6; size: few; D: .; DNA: TGTGCCAGCAGGGTGGGGGGCGGCTCCTATAATTCACCCCTCCACTTT; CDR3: CASRVGGGSYNSPLHF
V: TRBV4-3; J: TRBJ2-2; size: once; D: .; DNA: TGCGCCAGCAGCCAAGGGGGCTTCTACGGGGAGCTGTTTTTT; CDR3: CASSQGGFYGELFF
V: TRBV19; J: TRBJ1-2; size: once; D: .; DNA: TGTGCCAGTAGTACTCCTCGTAACTATGGCTACACCTTC; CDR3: CASSTPRNYGYTF
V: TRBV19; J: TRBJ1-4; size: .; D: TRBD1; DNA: TGTGCCAGTAGTATCCCGGGACAGGTTAATGAAAAACTGTTTTTT; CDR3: CASSIPGQVNEKLFF
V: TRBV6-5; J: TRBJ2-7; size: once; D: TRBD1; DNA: TGTGCCAGCAGTTGGGGACAGGGGCTTGGCGAGCAGTACTTC; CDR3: CASSWGQGLGEQYF
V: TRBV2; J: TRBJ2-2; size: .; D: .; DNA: TGTGCCAGCAGGAGCGGTCGGGGCCCCGGGGAGCTGTTTTTT; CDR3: CASRSGRGPGELFF
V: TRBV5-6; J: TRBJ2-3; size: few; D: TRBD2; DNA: TGTGCCAGCAGCGGCATTGGGGAGGGGACAGATACGCAGTATTTT; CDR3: CASSGIGEGTDTQYF
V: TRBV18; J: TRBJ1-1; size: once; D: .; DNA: TGTGCCAGCTCACAGAACAGGGAGAACACTGAAGCTTTCTTT; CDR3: CASSQNRENTEAFF
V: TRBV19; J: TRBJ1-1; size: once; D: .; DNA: TGTGCCAGTAGTATTGTCGGTGGAACTGAAGCTTTCTTT; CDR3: CASSIVGGTEAFF
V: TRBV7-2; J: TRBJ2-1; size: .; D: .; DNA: TGTGCCAGCAGCTTAGCGGAGGTGCGGATTGAGCAGTTCTTC; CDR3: CASSLAEVRIEQFF
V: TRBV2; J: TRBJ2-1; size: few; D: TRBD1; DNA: TGTGCCAGCCCCCATCCGGGACAGGGGCTTTGGGAGCAGTTCTTC; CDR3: CASPHPGQGLWEQFF
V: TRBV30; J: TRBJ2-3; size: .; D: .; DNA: TGTGCCTGGAGTGTAAGCGGTACGCAGTATTTT; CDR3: CAWSVSGTQYF